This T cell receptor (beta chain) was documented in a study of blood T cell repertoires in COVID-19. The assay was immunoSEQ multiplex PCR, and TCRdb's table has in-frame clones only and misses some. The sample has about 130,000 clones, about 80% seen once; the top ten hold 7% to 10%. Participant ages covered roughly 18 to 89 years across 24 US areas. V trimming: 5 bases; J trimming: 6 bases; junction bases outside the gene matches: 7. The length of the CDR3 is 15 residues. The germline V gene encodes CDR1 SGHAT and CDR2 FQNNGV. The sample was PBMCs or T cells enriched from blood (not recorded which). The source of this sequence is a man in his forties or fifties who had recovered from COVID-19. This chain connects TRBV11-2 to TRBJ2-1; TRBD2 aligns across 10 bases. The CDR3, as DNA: TGTGCCAGCAGCCGTCGGACTAGCGGTTTCAATGAGCAGTTCTTC. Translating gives CASSRRTSGFNEQFF.